These 11 T cell receptor beta chains came from one sample sequenced in a study of CD8 T cell repertoires and HIV-1 epitope variants. Their antigens are not known. Using immunoSEQ multiplex PCR, the repertoire was profiled, and TCRdb retains in-frame clones only, with some absent. The profile covers roughly 4,100 clones, with less than 70% appearing a single time and 35% to 50% taken by the ten largest. Sequenced input: cultured CD8+ T cells derived from PBMCs. The receptor source for this set is a male donor with HIV.

This clone was picked up a small number of times. Written as DNA, the CDR3 is TGTGCCAGCAGCGCTGGGGACTCCTACGAGCAGTACTTC. This sequence encodes CASSAGDSYEQYF. V usage is TRBV7-9 and J usage is TRBJ2-7; D gene unclear. The CDR3 sequence is 13 residues long. Trimming took 5 bases from V and 0 from J, leaving 8 bases between them. Germline-derived CDR1 and CDR2 are SEHNR and FQNEAQ (reference sequence).

This clone has only a few counts. The J gene is TRBJ2-7, the V gene TRBV7-9; D is ambiguous. The germline gives CDR1 SEHNR, CDR2 FQNEAQ (reference sequence). This CDR3 region has 10 residues. The V and J ends lost 5 bases and 5 bases respectively, with 4 bases between them. DNA for the CDR3: TGTGCCAGCAGCCAGGACGAGCAGTACTTC. Translation: CASSQDEQYF.

The chain is built from TRBV9 and TRBJ1-1; D is unresolved. Trimming took off 3 bases at V and 2 bases at J, with 11 bases between the two ends. The germline CDR1 and CDR2 sequences are SGDLS and YYNGEE. The CDR3 sequence is 14 residues long. The DNA for the CDR3 is TGTGCCAGCAGCGCGAAGGACGGCAACACTGAAGCTTTCTTT. It specifies CASSAKDGNTEAFF.

This clone was detected only a few times. The chain links TRBV6-1 to TRBJ2-2; either TRBD1 or TRBD2 may fit D (5 bases each). The germline V gene has CDR1 MNHNS and CDR2 SASEGT. CDR3 length: 15 residues. V lost 10 bases and J lost 1, with 16 bases in between. The chain's CDR3 is CAITRGVLNTGELFF. DNA for the CDR3: TGTGCCATTACAAGAGGGGTTCTGAACACCGGGGAGCTGTTTTTT.

This clone has only a few counts. V usage is TRBV29-1 and J usage is TRBJ2-1; unclear D gene. Germline V gives CDR1 SQVTM, CDR2 ANQGSEA. This CDR3 is built from 12 residues. Trimming stripped 6 bases from V and 6 bases from J, with 12 bases between. CDR3 residues: CSVLQRANEQFF. CDR3 DNA sequence: TGCAGCGTCCTCCAAAGGGCCAATGAGCAGTTCTTC.

The chain couples TRBV5-5 to TRBJ2-3, with a possible D match to TRBD1 (5 bases). From germline, CDR1 is SGHKS and CDR2 YYEKEE (reference sequence). V was clipped by 1 base and J by 5 bases, with 14 bases between them. The CDR3 runs to 15 residues. CDR3 nucleotides: TGTGCCAGCAGCTTGACAGGCCGCGCGGTAGATACGCAGTATTTT. It specifies CASSLTGRAVDTQYF.

The chain employs TRBV6-6 and TRBJ2-7; D gene uncertain. The CDR3 spans 15 residues. V lost 0 bases, J lost 3 bases, and 12 bases lay in between. Per germline, CDR1 MNHNY and CDR2 SVGAGI (reference sequence). The CDR3: CASSYSSSEFYEQYF. The CDR3 region has the DNA TGTGCCAGCAGTTACTCCTCCAGCGAGTTCTACGAGCAGTACTTC.

This chain uses TRBV11-3 with TRBJ2-1; D is ambiguous. V was cut by 2 bases and J by 0 bases, with 5 bases left in between. Germline V gene data show CDR1 as SGHNT and CDR2 as YENEEA. This CDR3 contains 14 residues. DNA of the CDR3: TGTGCCAGCAGCTTACGGAGCTCCTACAATGAGCAGTTCTTC. This sequence encodes CASSLRSSYNEQFF.

The V and J genes are TRBV7-9 and TRBJ1-1; no definite D call. V shed 2 bases and J shed 3 bases, with 13 bases lying between them. Germline-derived CDR1 and CDR2 are SEHNR and FQNEAQ (reference sequence). This CDR3 is 15 amino acids long. The CDR3 coding sequence is TGTGCCAGCAGCTTACCTGTGGGCCCTTACACTGAAGCTTTCTTT. Its translation is CASSLPVGPYTEAFF.

This clone was recorded a few times. The chain employs TRBV11-1 and TRBJ2-7; TRBD2 might be the D (6 bases). Germline loops: CDR1 SGHAT, CDR2 FQDESV (reference sequence). The CDR3 extends over 12 amino acids. The ends were cut back, 2 bases at V and 6 bases at J, with 8 bases in the middle. CDR3 region: CASSLRAGEQYF. CDR3 DNA: TGTGCCAGCAGCTTACGAGCGGGCGAGCAGTACTTC.

The chain has TRBV29-1 and TRBJ1-1; D ambiguous. This CDR3 is 13 amino acids long. Germline CDR1 SQVTM, CDR2 ANQGSEA. The CDR3 loop reads CSHDLLRDTEAFF. CDR3 nucleotide sequence: TGCAGTCACGACCTGTTGCGAGACACTGAAGCTTTCTTT.